These 17 T cell receptor beta chains share one sample of origin, sequenced in a study of T-cell memory formation after mild COVID-19. TCRdb re-called the 5' RACE reads with MiXCR, one entry per CDR3 protein. The table includes around 300,000 distinct CDR3 sequences, about 13% detected once. Material: PBMCs or a T cell subset sorted from them (not recorded which). These receptor sequences come from a man younger than 35 who had mild COVID-19 (a few samples of this study predate the infection). Cell type and time point are not known.

V usage is TRBV9 and J usage is TRBJ1-4; TRBD1 aligns across 8 bases. Germline V lookup: CDR1 SGDLS, CDR2 YYNGEE. This CDR3 contains 14 residues. V shed 4 bases and J 7 bases; nucleotides not matched to a gene: 6. DNA of the CDR3: TGTGCCAGCAGCCGCAGGGGGCGAGCTGAAAAACTGTTTTTT. Protein product: CASSRRGRAEKLFF. The whole variable domain, filled in from reference TRBV9 and TRBJ1-4, reads DSGVTQTPKHLITATGQRVTLRCSPRSGDLSVYWYQQSLDQGLQFLIQYYNGEERAKGNILERFSAQQFPDLHSELNLSSLELGDSALYFCASSRRGRAEKLFFGSGTQLSVL.

The sample holds a few counts of this clonotype. The chain has TRBV25-1 and TRBJ2-5; D gene unclear. The ends were cut back, 3 bases at V and 1 base at J, with 3 bases in the middle. The CDR3 length is 12 residues. Germline CDR1 is MGHDK and CDR2 is SYGVNS. The CDR3 sequence is CASSDLQETQYF. In DNA form, the CDR3 reads TGTGCCAGCAGTGACCTCCAAGAGACCCAGTACTTC.

The chain links TRBV20-1 to TRBJ2-5, with 8 bases identical to TRBD2. Losses at the gene ends were 0 bases for V and 4 bases for J; bases not matched to a gene: 4. This CDR3 comprises 14 residues. CDR1 is DFQATT, CDR2 SNEGSKA, per germline (reference sequence). The CDR3 sequence: CSAREGLAGETQYF. The CDR3 DNA is TGCAGTGCTAGAGAGGGCCTAGCGGGAGAGACCCAGTACTTC.

The J gene is TRBJ2-1, the V gene TRBV2; a weak D match, TRBD2 (5 bases). Germline loops: CDR1 SNHLY, CDR2 FYNNEI. Deletions cut 3 bases from V and 8 bases from J, with 11 bases between. The CDR3 totals 13 residues. The CDR3 loop is CASSDDREYEQFF. For the CDR3, the DNA is TGTGCCAGCAGTGATGATAGGGAGTATGAGCAGTTCTTC.

This clonotype was picked up a small number of times. The chain has TRBV29-1 and TRBJ2-1, with 7 bases aligning to TRBD2. The V segment lost 5 bases and the J segment 3 bases; nucleotides outside the gene matches: 7. This CDR3 comprises 14 residues. Germline V lookup: CDR1 SQVTM, CDR2 ANQGSEA. The CDR3 protein is CSVRRLADYNEQFF. In DNA, the CDR3 is TGCAGCGTTCGAAGACTAGCCGACTACAATGAGCAGTTCTTC.

The chain recombines TRBV4-1 with TRBJ2-7, with D maybe TRBD1 (6 bases). Germline V gene sequence: CDR1 MGHRA, CDR2 YSYEKL. The V and J ends lost 2 bases and 3 bases respectively, with 11 bases between them. This CDR3 is 14 amino acids long. The CDR3 region has the DNA TGCGCCAGCAGCCAAAGGCAGGGGCTCTACGAGCAGTACGTC. This translates into CASSQRQGLYEQYV.

This chain links TRBV24-1 with TRBJ1-4, with D tentatively TRBD1 (6 bases). The CDR3 contains 14 residues. The ends were cut back, 4 bases at V and 7 bases at J, with 12 bases in the middle. Germline CDR1 reads KGHDR; CDR2 reads SFDVKD. CDR3 in amino acids: CATSDDTGSEKLFF. CDR3 sequence (DNA): TGTGCCACCAGTGACGATACAGGGAGTGAAAAACTGTTTTTT.

The CDR3 sequence is CATSRDLVTETLHF. The CDR3 DNA sequence: TGTGCCACCAGCAGAGATCTTGTGACAGAGACCCTCCACTTT. The chain is built from TRBV15 and TRBJ1-6; D is possibly TRBD1 (5 bases). V was clipped by 0 bases and J by 14 bases, with 14 bases between them. Germline CDR1 and CDR2: LNHNV and YYDKDF (reference sequence). This CDR3 is 14 amino acids long.

This clonotype came up a few times. The chain links TRBV4-1 to TRBJ1-2; 9 bases are a match to TRBD1. The J segment lost 7 bases and the V segment lost 8 bases, leaving 14 bases of the junction unmatched. The CDR3 sequence is 15 residues long. Germline V gene data show CDR1 as MGHRA and CDR2 as YSYEKL. The CDR3 spells CASAPNPGQGVGYTF. CDR3 nucleotide sequence: TGCGCCAGCGCTCCTAACCCGGGACAGGGTGTTGGCTACACCTTC.

This clonotype has just a few counts. The chain is built from TRBV27 and TRBJ2-3; D is possibly TRBD1 (6 bases). The CDR3 contains 14 residues. Trimming stripped 2 bases from V and 2 bases from J, with 8 bases between. Germline V gene sequence: CDR1 MNHEY, CDR2 SMNVEV (reference sequence). The CDR3 DNA reads TGTGCCAGCAGTTTAAGGGACAACACAGATACGCAGTATTTT. This translates into CASSLRDNTDTQYF.

The V gene is TRBV6-1, the J gene TRBJ2-6, with D perhaps TRBD1 or TRBD2 (5 bases each). Germline loops: CDR1 MNHNS, CDR2 SASEGT. V lost 6 bases, J lost 1 base, and 10 bases lay in between. CDR3 length: 15 residues. CDR3 in amino acids: CASRFWGSGANVLTF. CDR3 nucleotides: TGTGCCAGCAGATTCTGGGGGTCTGGGGCCAACGTCCTGACTTTC.

The sample holds a few counts of this clonotype. The chain joins TRBV5-6 to TRBJ2-7, with D perhaps matching TRBD1 (5 bases). Looked up from germline, CDR1 is SGHDT and CDR2 is YYEEEE. CDR3 length: 14 amino acids. V shed 2 bases and J shed 2 bases, with 11 bases lying between them. This CDR3 is CASSFGARPYEQYV. The CDR3 DNA reads as TGTGCCAGCAGCTTTGGGGCCAGGCCCTACGAGCAGTACGTC.

This rearrangement joins TRBV29-1 to TRBJ2-7; D could derive from TRBD1 or TRBD2 (6 bases each). This CDR3 is built from 14 residues. The V end was cut by 7 bases, the J end by 5 bases, with 21 bases between. Germline V gene sequence: CDR1 SQVTM, CDR2 ANQGSEA. The CDR3 DNA reads as TGCAGCGCCTGCCCCCGGGGGCGCGGTAACGAGCAGTACTTC. This encodes CSACPRGRGNEQYF.

This clonotype has more than one count but fewer than ten. The genes are TRBV7-2 and TRBJ1-1, with D possibly matching TRBD1 (6 bases). This CDR3 spans 13 amino acids. Germline loops: CDR1 SGHTA, CDR2 FQGNSA. Between the trimmed V and J ends, which lost 1 base and 10 bases, there was a span of 13 bases. DNA of the CDR3: TGTGCCAGCAGCTTAGGGACAGTCAGAGGAGCTTTCTTT. Translated: CASSLGTVRGAFF. The whole variable domain, remainder taken from reference TRBV7-2 and TRBJ1-1, is GAGVSQSPSNKVTEKGKDVELRCDPISGHTALYWYRQSLGQGLEFLIYFQGNSAPDKSGLPSDRFSAERTGGSVSTLTIQRTQQEDSAVYLCASSLGTVRGAFFGQGTRLTVV.

This clonotype was counted only a few times. This chain uses TRBV5-1 with TRBJ1-1; perhaps TRBD1 as D (6 bases). Trimming stripped 2 bases from V and 5 bases from J, with 16 bases between. The CDR3 sequence is 15 residues long. Germline CDR1 reads SGHRS; CDR2 reads YFSETQ. CDR3 coding DNA: TGCGCCAGCAGCTTCGGCGGGGGGCGTGAAACTGAAGCTTTCTTT. Amino acid sequence: CASSFGGGRETEAFF.

This clonotype appeared a few times. V usage is TRBV7-2 and J usage is TRBJ1-1; 7 nucleotides agree with TRBD1. This CDR3 is built from 14 residues. Germline V gene lookup returns CDR1 SGHTA and CDR2 FQGNSA. V shed 5 bases, J shed 5 bases, and the junction held 8 bases outside the gene matches. In DNA form, the CDR3 reads TGTGCCAGCAGCCAGGGGGGGGCTAGGACTGAAGCTTTCTTT. Translation gives CASSQGGARTEAFF.

Only a few counts were recorded for this clonotype. The chain has TRBV4-2 and TRBJ2-1; TRBD2 might be the D (5 bases). The germline V and J ends were trimmed by 4 bases and 0 bases, with 7 bases remaining between them. In germline, CDR1 is LGHNA, CDR2 YNFKEQ. The CDR3 is 14 residues long. The CDR3 DNA sequence: TGTGCCAGCAGCCTCGGGGACTCCTACAATGAGCAGTTCTTC. Translating gives CASSLGDSYNEQFF.